The clone carrying this T cell receptor beta chain was detected only a few times. CDR3 length equals 13 residues. The V gene's germline CDR1 is LNHDA and CDR2 SQIVND (reference sequence). V gave up 4 bases and J gave up 3 bases; unmatched junction bases: 1. This sample is part of a study of cytomegalovirus exposure and HLA in healthy donors. In the PCR, 60 Vbeta and 13 Jbeta primers were used. Original analysis: Unique TCR beta chains numbered approximately 76 million in a later analysis, with roughly 10 million shared. The protocol was immunoSEQ multiplex PCR, while the TCRdb copy is restricted to in-frame clones and leaves out a portion. V and J calls and clone size follow that table, whereas D and trimming were derived from the DNA. The sample lists 50,000 to 70,000 clones, 75% to 85% occurring once.

The chain employs TRBV19 and TRBJ2-7; 9 positions agree with TRBD1. This receptor was obtained from a middle-aged woman in good health and CMV-seronegative. The sequenced material came from PBMCs. The CDR3 DNA follows: TGTGCCAGTAGTACGACAGGGGGCTACGAGCAGTACTTC. It translates to CASSTTGGYEQYF.